Here is one T cell receptor beta chain with its context. Its cognate antigen has yet to be identified. No base quality values were provided; no much bigger clone lies one nucleotide off. The library was prepared using 5' RACE. Instrument on record: Illumina HiSeq 2500. A second PCR of roughly 6 to 11 cycles was performed with a sample-barcoded 5' primer and a J-beta primer mix. A unique molecular identifier was introduced onto each TCR beta cDNA molecule by a template-switch 5' adaptor carrying 12 random nucleotides. At least 2.5 million CDR3-containing paired-end reads were obtained from each sample. The Mint cDNA synthesis kit, primed by a TRBC-specific oligonucleotide, was used to synthesize first-strand cDNA from all RNA. Following uracil-DNA glycosylase treatment, all cDNA underwent a first 18-cycle PCR with the universal primers M1SS and BC2_uni_R. The paper's processing steps were these. For normalization, 1 million high-quality reads were randomly selected from each sample, with every read carrying a distinct molecular identifier. Instead of being binned into consensus sequences, reads with shared molecular identifiers were discarded. MiTCR, run with a Q25 quality threshold and the strictest error-elimination algorithm, handled CDR3 identification, clonotype clustering and error correction. Lower-bound total TCR beta diversity was estimated with a nonparametric unseen species model using Euler transformation. The public reads were run again by TCRdb, first through fastp at Q25 and then through MiXCR, and only productive beta chains were kept. Rows merge per CDR3 protein into single entries with the most common DNA and genes. The V and J calls and clone size are TCRdb's, not the authors'. For this sample the table gives about 670,000 distinct CDR3 sequences, of which more than 45% were detected only once. The top ten clonotypes cover about 13% of the sample.

Trimming removed 4 bases from V and 11 bases from J, leaving 18 bases between the germline ends. Sequences SGHRS (CDR1) and YFSETQ (CDR2) are obtained from the germline V gene. The CDR3 spans 13 residues, from the cysteine through the phenylalanine. Only the CDR3 DNA is retained, 39 bases long and in frame from the first base. The sample belongs to a study of blood T cells in healthy people across ages (dated by TCRdb to between 2015 and 2017). For the study in its entirety: In model experiments, template switching captured about one uniquely barcoded TCR beta cDNA molecule for every two T cells. Using deep sequencing normalized with unique cDNA molecular identifiers, the study measured how TCR beta repertoire diversity changes with age. Four age groups were formed from the donors: young (average approximately 16 years), middle-aged (approximately 40), aged (around 68) and long-lived (around 80). Donors of different ages were randomly distributed across sequencing lanes to avoid experimental bias. Using the same blood draw, the study looked at two additional independent replicas of 1 million unique cDNA reads for two donors, one aged 18 to 30 and the other aged 80 or older. Results and caveats for the whole study, not just this receptor: Compared with the aged group, the long-lived group had more naive CD4+ T cells, fewer expanded clones and increased TCR diversity, a pattern suggesting age selection. The percentage of naive T cells measured by flow cytometry correlated strongly with observed TCR beta diversity. Estimates of total diversity based on one million sequenced T cells were regarded as lower bounds and as underestimates. Conclusive comparison of naive and antigen-experienced compartments was prevented by the profiling of bulk unsorted PBMCs. Because donor CMV infection status was unknown, age-related changes in expanded clonotypes were potentially confounded. As age increased, observed TCR beta diversity per million T cells dropped in a roughly linear way, and a significant reduction was already evident by age 40.

The donors were roughly 40 Caucasian individuals from Russia, aged about 6 to 100 years, who were systemically healthy. Roughly 9.5 milliliters of peripheral blood were drawn from each donor into EDTA-treated Vacutainer tubes. Ficoll-Paque density-gradient centrifugation was used to isolate PBMCs, with at least 7 million per sample. Total RNA was extracted from PBMCs with Trizol reagent, with at least 5 micrograms obtained per sample. For every donor, an aliquot of PBMCs went through flow cytometry to measure the percentages of naive CD45RAhigh/CD27high T cells. Rearrangement joined TRBV5-1 to TRBJ2-5; a weak D assignment points to TRBD1 (5 bases agree). The sample comprised blood. This TCR was recovered from a woman older than 75 in good health. The CDR3 protein is CASSGFGHDEQYF. The DNA reads as follows: TGCGCCAGCAGCGGGTTCGGACACGATGAGCAGTACTTC.